Listed below are T cell receptor beta chains from one sample, sequenced in a study of shared clonotypes between healthy human individuals. Repertoires were generated with immunoSEQ multiplex PCR, while TCRdb's copy carries only in-frame clones and drops some. The top ten hold 12% of the sample, which has about 560,000 clones, about 80% seen once. Sequenced material: PBMCs. The receptors here all came from a woman aged 35 to 49 in good health. Some clones in this sample may be carry-over from other donors' samples. Both conserved end residues are part of each CDR3. A D gene is named only where the DNA matches it firmly. A clone size is listed for some rows: how often the clone was seen (once, few, many), or a class if it is expanded.

clone size	V gene	D gene	J gene	CDR3 DNA	CDR3 protein
NA	TRBV6-5	NA	TRBJ2-7	TGTGCCAGCAGTTACTCGCCCAGGTATCCCTACGAGCAGTACTTC	CASSYSPRYPYEQYF
NA	TRBV6-4	NA	TRBJ2-2	TGTGCCAGCAGAATTGGACCTTCCCCGAACACCGGGGAGCTGTTTTTT	CASRIGPSPNTGELFF
few	TRBV6-5	NA	TRBJ2-7	TGTGCCAGCAGTTACAGGTCGAAGCTCGAGCAGTACTTC	CASSYRSKLEQYF
few	TRBV7-2	NA	TRBJ2-2	TGTGCCAGCAGCTTAATTTTCCGTGGGGAGCTGTTTTTT	CASSLIFRGELFF
NA	TRBV30	NA	TRBJ2-1	TGTGCCTGGAGTTACTCGGGGAATGAGCAGTTCTTC	CAWSYSGNEQFF
few	TRBV5-6	NA	TRBJ1-1	TGTGCCAGCAGCGTCCGGGACCTGAGCACTGAAGCTTTCTTT	CASSVRDLSTEAFF
NA	TRBV18	TRBD1	TRBJ1-5	TGTGCCAGCTCACCCACGGACAGGGGGAAATATCAGCCCCAGCATTTT	CASSPTDRGKYQPQHF
NA	TRBV5-6	TRBD2	TRBJ2-7	TGTGCCAGCAACCTAGGACTAGGAAAATACGAGCAGTACTTC	CASNLGLGKYEQYF
NA	TRBV7-2	TRBD2	TRBJ2-3	TGTGCCAGCAGCCCACAATTTAGCGGGAGGTACCCAGATACGCAGTATTTT	CASSPQFSGRYPDTQYF
NA	TRBV7-9	NA	TRBJ1-1	TGTGCCAGCAGTGCGGACTTTCCGAACACTGAAGCTTTCTTT	CASSADFPNTEAFF
few	TRBV19	NA	TRBJ1-3	TGTGCCAGTAGTAGAGGGACTGATGGAAACACCATATATTTT	CASSRGTDGNTIYF
NA	TRBV6-5	TRBD2	TRBJ2-7	TGTGCCAGCAGTTACGGGACTAGCGGGAGCTCCTACGAGCAGTACTTC	CASSYGTSGSSYEQYF
NA	TRBV18	TRBD2	TRBJ2-1	TGTGCCAGCTCACCAACAGCGGGAGCAGTAATGAATGAGCAGTTCTTC	CASSPTAGAVMNEQFF
NA	TRBV7-9	TRBD2	TRBJ2-5	TGTGCCGGCAGCTTGGGGACTAGCGGAATGAGAGAGACCCAGTACTTC	CAGSLGTSGMRETQYF
NA	TRBV6-1	NA	TRBJ2-5	TGTGCCAGCAGTGAAGTCGGGGCCACCGGGGAGACCCAGTACTTC	CASSEVGATGETQYF
few	TRBV5-4	TRBD1	TRBJ2-7	TGTGCCAGCAGCTTGGGCCGGACAGGGTTCTACGAGCAGTACTTC	CASSLGRTGFYEQYF
NA	TRBV11-2	TRBD2	TRBJ2-5	TGTGCCAGCAGCTTCGGACTAGCGGGAGTGTACGAGACCCAGTACTTC	CASSFGLAGVYETQYF
NA	TRBV6-1	NA	TRBJ1-5	TGTGCCAGCAGAAAACAGGGCTCGAGCAATCAGCCCCAGCATTTT	CASRKQGSSNQPQHF
NA	TRBV4-2	TRBD2	TRBJ2-3	TGTGCCAGCAGCCAGGCCAAGCGGGGGATGAGCACAGATACGCAGTATTTT	CASSQAKRGMSTDTQYF
NA	TRBV28	NA	TRBJ2-3	TGTGCCAGCAGTCGCCCGGGACTGCGCGCAGATACGCAGTATTTT	CASSRPGLRADTQYF
NA	TRBV5-1	NA	TRBJ2-7	TGCGCCAGCAGCTTGGATTCTCTGAACTCCTACGAGCAGTACTTC	CASSLDSLNSYEQYF
NA	TRBV28	NA	TRBJ1-2	TGTGCCAGCAGTGCCGACTATGGCTACACCTTC	CASSADYGYTF
NA	TRBV9	NA	TRBJ1-3	TGTGCCAGCAGCGGGAACAGGGACTACTCTGGAAACACCATATATTTT	CASSGNRDYSGNTIYF
NA	TRBV9	NA	TRBJ2-3	TGTGCCAGCAGCGAGGGGGGGGTCACAGATACGCAGTATTTT	CASSEGGVTDTQYF
NA	TRBV28	NA	TRBJ2-2	TGTGCCAGCAGGTGGACTAACCCGGGCCGGGGGACCGGGGAGCTGTTTTTT	CASRWTNPGRGTGELFF
NA	TRBV5-8	NA	TRBJ2-5	TGTGCCAGCAGCTTAGCGAAAGAGACCCAGTACTTC	CASSLAKETQYF
NA	TRBV18	TRBD1	TRBJ2-2	TGTGCCAGCTCACCGGGACAGGTCACCGGGGAGCTGTTTTTT	CASSPGQVTGELFF
NA	TRBV7-8	NA	TRBJ2-7	TGTGCCAGCAGCTTAGTTTCCAGGGCCGAGCAGTACTTC	CASSLVSRAEQYF
once	TRBV2	NA	TRBJ1-5	TGTGCCAGCAGTGAAAGAGCAGGGCGCAATCAGCCCCAGCATTTT	CASSERAGRNQPQHF
NA	TRBV30	NA	TRBJ2-7	TGTGCCTGGAGTATCGGCGGTTCCTACGAGCAGTACTTC	CAWSIGGSYEQYF
NA	TRBV6-1	NA	TRBJ2-7	TGTGCCAGCAGTGAAGGGCAGGGGACCTACTACGAGCAGTACTTC	CASSEGQGTYYEQYF
NA	TRBV4-1	TRBD1	TRBJ2-3	TGCGCCAGCAGCCAGCAAAGGACAGGGACTAGCACAGATACGCAGTATTTT	CASSQQRTGTSTDTQYF
once	TRBV7-2	TRBD2	TRBJ2-1	TGTGCCAGCAGCTTAGTGAAGACTAGCGGAGCCTACAATGAGCAGTTCTTC	CASSLVKTSGAYNEQFF
once	TRBV9	NA	TRBJ2-7	TGTGCCAGCAGCGTATCGGGGGGCAGCGAGCAGTACTTC	CASSVSGGSEQYF
once	TRBV5-1	TRBD1	TRBJ1-2	TGCGCCAGCAGGGACGGGACAGGCGTAACTTTCACCTTC	CASRDGTGVTFTF
few	TRBV29-1	NA	TRBJ2-7	TGCAGCGTTAGGACACAATCCTCCTACGAGCAGTACTTC	CSVRTQSSYEQYF
once	TRBV5-4	NA	TRBJ2-7	TGTGCCAGCAGCTTGTATGGACAGAACTCCTACGAGCAGTACTTC	CASSLYGQNSYEQYF
NA	TRBV30	NA	TRBJ2-2	TGTGCCTGGAATCGGGTGAACACCGGGGAGCTGTTTTTT	CAWNRVNTGELFF
once	TRBV18	NA	TRBJ2-2	TGTGCCAGCTCACCAGATAAGAACACCGGGGAGCTGTTTTTT	CASSPDKNTGELFF
NA	TRBV19	TRBD2	TRBJ2-7	TGTGCCAGTAGTATTGGTAGCGGGCCCTACGAGCAGTACTTC	CASSIGSGPYEQYF
NA	TRBV4-2	NA	TRBJ2-7	TGTGCCAGCAGCCGTCGGGAACCTTCGGCCGAGCAGTACTTC	CASSRREPSAEQYF
NA	TRBV30	NA	TRBJ2-7	TGTGCCTGGGGGTATAGATCCTACGAGCAGTACTTC	CAWGYRSYEQYF
NA	TRBV7-9	TRBD1	TRBJ2-2	TGTGCCAGCAGCTGGGGACAGGGGCGATGGACCGGGGAGCTGTTTTTT	CASSWGQGRWTGELFF
many	TRBV13	NA	TRBJ1-1	TGTGCCAGCAGCTTAGTCCGGAAGAATGGGGCTTTCTTT	CASSLVRKNGAFF
NA	TRBV7-8	TRBD1	TRBJ2-2	TGTGCCAGCACCACGACAGGGGGGGCAATCGGGGAGCTGTTTTTT	CASTTTGGAIGELFF
NA	TRBV28	NA	TRBJ1-1	TGTGCCAGCGGTGGGGGGGTAGCTGAAGCTTTCTTT	CASGGGVAEAFF
NA	TRBV19	NA	TRBJ1-1	TGTGCCAGTAGTGGCGAGAGGGTAGGGAACACTGAAGCTTTCTTT	CASSGERVGNTEAFF
NA	TRBV7-3	NA	TRBJ2-1	TGTGCCAGCAGCTCTCAGCCGATGAGCTCCTACAATGAGCAGTTCTTC	CASSSQPMSSYNEQFF
NA	TRBV4-1	NA	TRBJ1-3	TGCGCCAGCAGCCAACCCAGGACTGGAAACACCATATATTTT	CASSQPRTGNTIYF
NA	TRBV2	NA	TRBJ2-7	TGTGCCAGCAGTGAACGACATAGCCGTGTGTACGAGCAGTACTTC	CASSERHSRVYEQYF
NA	TRBV4-2	NA	TRBJ2-1	TGTGCCAGCAGCCAAGACATTGGGCCTCGGACGGGACACAATGAGCAGTTCTTC	CASSQDIGPRTGHNEQFF
NA	TRBV5-1	NA	TRBJ2-7	TGCGCCAGCAGCTTGGGCGGCGGGCAGATCGTAGCCTACGAGCAGTACTTC	CASSLGGGQIVAYEQYF
NA	TRBV11-2	TRBD2	TRBJ2-1	TGTGCCAGCAGTAATAGCGGGAGGTCCTACAATGAGCAGTTCTTC	CASSNSGRSYNEQFF
NA	TRBV25-1	NA	TRBJ1-1	TGTGCCAGCAGAACAATGGGGGTAAACACTGAAGCTTTCTTT	CASRTMGVNTEAFF